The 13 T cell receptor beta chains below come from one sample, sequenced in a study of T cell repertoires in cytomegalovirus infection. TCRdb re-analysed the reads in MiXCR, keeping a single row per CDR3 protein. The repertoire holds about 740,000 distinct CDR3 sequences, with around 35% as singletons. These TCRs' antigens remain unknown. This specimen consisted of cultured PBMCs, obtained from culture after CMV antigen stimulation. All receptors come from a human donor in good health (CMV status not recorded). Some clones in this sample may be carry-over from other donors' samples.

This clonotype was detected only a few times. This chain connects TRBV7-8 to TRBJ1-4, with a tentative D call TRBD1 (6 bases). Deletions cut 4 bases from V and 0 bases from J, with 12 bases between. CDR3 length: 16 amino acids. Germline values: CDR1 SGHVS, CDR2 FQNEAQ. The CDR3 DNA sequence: TGTGCCAGCAGCTCTCGAGGGGGGGCAACTAATGAAAAACTGTTTTTT. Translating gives CASSSRGGATNEKLFF.

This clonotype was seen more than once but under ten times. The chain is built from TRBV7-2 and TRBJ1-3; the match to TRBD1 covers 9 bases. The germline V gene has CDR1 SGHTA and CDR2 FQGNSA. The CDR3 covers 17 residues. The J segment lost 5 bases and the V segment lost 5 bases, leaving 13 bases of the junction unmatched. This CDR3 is CASSIASGTGRRNTIYF. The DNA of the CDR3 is TGTGCCAGCAGCATCGCTTCCGGGACAGGGCGACGAAACACCATATATTTT.

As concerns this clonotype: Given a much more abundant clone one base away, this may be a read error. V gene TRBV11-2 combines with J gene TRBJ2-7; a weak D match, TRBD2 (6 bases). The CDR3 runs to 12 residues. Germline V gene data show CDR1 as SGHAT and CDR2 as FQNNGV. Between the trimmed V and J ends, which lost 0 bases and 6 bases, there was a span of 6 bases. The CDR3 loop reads CASSLEGGEQYF. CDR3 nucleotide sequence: TGTGCCAGCAGCTTAGAGGGGGGCGAGCAGTACTTC. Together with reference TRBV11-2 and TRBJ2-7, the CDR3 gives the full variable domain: EAGVAQSPRYKIIEKRQSVAFWCNPISGHATLYWYQQILGQGPKLLIQFQNNGVVDDSQLPKDRFSAERLKGVDSTLKIQPAKLEDSAVYLCASSLEGGEQYFGPGTRLTVT.

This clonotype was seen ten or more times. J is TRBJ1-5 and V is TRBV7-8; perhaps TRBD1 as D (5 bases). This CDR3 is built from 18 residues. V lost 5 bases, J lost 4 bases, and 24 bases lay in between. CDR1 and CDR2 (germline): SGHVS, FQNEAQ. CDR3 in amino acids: CASSPLSRGSQRNQPQHF. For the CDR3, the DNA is TGTGCCAGCAGCCCCCTTAGCCGGGGGTCCCAAAGGAATCAGCCCCAGCATTTT.

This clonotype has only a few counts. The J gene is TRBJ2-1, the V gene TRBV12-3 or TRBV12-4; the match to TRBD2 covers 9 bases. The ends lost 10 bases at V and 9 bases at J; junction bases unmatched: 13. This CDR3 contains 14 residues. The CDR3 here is CATKGLALQGEQFF. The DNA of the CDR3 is TGTGCCACAAAGGGACTAGCCCTTCAGGGTGAGCAGTTCTTC.

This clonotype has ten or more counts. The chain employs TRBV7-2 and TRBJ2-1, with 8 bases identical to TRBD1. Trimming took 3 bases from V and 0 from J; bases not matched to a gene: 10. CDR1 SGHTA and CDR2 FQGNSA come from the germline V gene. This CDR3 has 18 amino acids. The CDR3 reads CASSLGTHRGASYNEQFF. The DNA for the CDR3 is TGTGCCAGCAGCTTGGGCACTCACAGGGGGGCCTCCTACAATGAGCAGTTCTTC.

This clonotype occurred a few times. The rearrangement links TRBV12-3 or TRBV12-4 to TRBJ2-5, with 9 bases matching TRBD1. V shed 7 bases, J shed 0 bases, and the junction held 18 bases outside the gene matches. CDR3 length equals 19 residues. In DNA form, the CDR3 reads TGTGCCAGCAACTCGGGTCGGGGACAGGGACCCTTAGACCAAGAGACCCAGTACTTC. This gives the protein CASNSGRGQGPLDQETQYF.

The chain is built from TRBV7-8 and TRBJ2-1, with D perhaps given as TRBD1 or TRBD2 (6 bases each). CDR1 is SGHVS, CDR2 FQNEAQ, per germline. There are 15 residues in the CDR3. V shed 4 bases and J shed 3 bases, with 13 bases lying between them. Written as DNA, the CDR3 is TGTGCCAGCAGCTCCTCCGGGGGCTTCTACAATGAGCAGTTCTTC. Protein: CASSSSGGFYNEQFF.

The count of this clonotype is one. The CDR3 DNA follows: TGTGCCAGCAGCTTAGTCGGCGCGGCCTACGAGCAGTACTTC. This encodes CASSLVGAAYEQYF. The chain recombines TRBV11-2 with TRBJ2-7; D is undetermined. The CDR3 is 14 amino acids. V was clipped by 1 base and J by 2 bases, with 9 bases between them. Germline values: CDR1 SGHAT, CDR2 FQNNGV.

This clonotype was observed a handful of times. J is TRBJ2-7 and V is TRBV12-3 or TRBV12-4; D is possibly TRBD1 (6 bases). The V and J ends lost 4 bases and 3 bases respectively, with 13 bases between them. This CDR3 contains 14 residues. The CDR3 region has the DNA TGTGCCAGCAGTTACCAGGGGAGTAACTACGAGCAGTACTTC. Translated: CASSYQGSNYEQYF.

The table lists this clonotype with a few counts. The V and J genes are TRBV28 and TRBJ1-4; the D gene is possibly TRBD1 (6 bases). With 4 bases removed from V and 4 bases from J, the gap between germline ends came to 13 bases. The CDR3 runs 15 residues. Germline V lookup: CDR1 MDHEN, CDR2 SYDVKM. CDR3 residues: CASSSRQAYNEKLFF. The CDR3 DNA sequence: TGTGCCAGCAGTTCACGACAGGCCTATAATGAAAAACTGTTTTTT.

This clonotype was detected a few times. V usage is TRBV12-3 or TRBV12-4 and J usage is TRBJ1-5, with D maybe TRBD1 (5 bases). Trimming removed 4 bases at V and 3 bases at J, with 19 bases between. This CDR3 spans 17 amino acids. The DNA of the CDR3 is TGTGCCAGCAGTTCCAGGGATTACTCAAATTCCAATCAGCCCCAGCATTTT. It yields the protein CASSSRDYSNSNQPQHF.

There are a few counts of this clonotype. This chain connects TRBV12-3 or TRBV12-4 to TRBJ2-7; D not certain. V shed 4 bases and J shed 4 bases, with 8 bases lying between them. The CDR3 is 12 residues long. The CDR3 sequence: CASSSPVYEQYF. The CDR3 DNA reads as TGTGCCAGCAGTTCACCCGTATACGAGCAGTACTTC.